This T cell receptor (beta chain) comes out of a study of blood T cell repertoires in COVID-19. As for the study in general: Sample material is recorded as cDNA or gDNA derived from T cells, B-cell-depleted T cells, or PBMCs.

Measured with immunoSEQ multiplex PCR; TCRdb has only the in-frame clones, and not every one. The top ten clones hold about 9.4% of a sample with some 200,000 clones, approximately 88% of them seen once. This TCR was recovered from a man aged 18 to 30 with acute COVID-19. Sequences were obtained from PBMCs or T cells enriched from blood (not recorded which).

CDR3 residues: CAISVGGRRSYEQYF. CDR3 coding DNA: TGTGCCATCAGTGTTGGGGGGAGGCGCTCCTACGAGCAGTACTTC. This chain uses TRBV10-3 with TRBJ2-7, with D maybe TRBD2 (6 bases). V lost 4 bases and J lost 0, with 13 bases in between. This CDR3 spans 15 amino acids. Germline V lookup: CDR1 ENHRY, CDR2 SYGVKD.